This T cell receptor (beta chain) came from a study of graft-versus-host responses after intestinal transplantation. Study summary: As for transplant type, recipients had multivisceral, liver-intestinal, or isolated intestinal grafts. Recipients uniformly received anti-thymocyte globulin induction, followed by tacrolimus and steroids for 2 to 4 years.

A remark on this clone: The antigen is not known.

Study-level points and caveats: There were GvH clones found in recipient marrow, and some of them appeared first in ileum or blood. Declines in HvG clones occurring early post-transplant were associated with peak circulating GvH clone levels.

Here immunoSEQ multiplex PCR was the method, and the copy in TCRdb shows in-frame clones only, minus some. There are 95,000 or so clones in the sample; around 90% occur only once, and about 16% lies in the top ten. Germline V CDR1 and CDR2: MNHEY, SMNVEV (reference sequence). This CDR3 comprises 14 residues. V lost 5 bases and J lost 11; bases outside the gene matches: 14. This TCR was sampled from a human patient who received an intestinal transplant, so some T cells may come from the graft donor. The sample consisted of PBMCs, taken 450 to 480 days after intestinal transplant. The chain links TRBV27 to TRBJ1-1, with 7 positions matching TRBD1. As DNA, the CDR3 is TGTGCCAGCAGTCAAAACGCAGGGGGGCGAAGCGCTTTCTTT. This sequence encodes CASSQNAGGRSAFF.